The sequence of this T cell receptor (beta chain) was determined in a study of T-cell memory formation after mild COVID-19. Study-wide points: Proof of SARS-CoV-2 specificity was absent for the second-wave clones that crested on day 37. Clones contracting across day 15 to 85 had a balanced CD4/CD8 profile; later expanding clones leaned CD4+.

V lost 5 bases and J 8 bases, leaving 7 bases between the germline ends. The CDR3 contains 11 residues. Germline loops: CDR1 SGHAT, CDR2 FQNNGV. This clonotype was picked up a small number of times. Its target is unknown. TCRalpha and TCRbeta libraries used 5'RACE with constant-segment primers and UMIs. TCRdb redid the calling of the 5' RACE reads with MiXCR, one entry per CDR3 protein. The table lists nearly 350,000 distinct CDR3 sequences, approximately 13% of them singletons, with about 20% in the top ten. The chain employs TRBV11-2 and TRBJ2-1; D uncertain. The sequence came from a man between 18 and 35 years old who had mild COVID-19 (a few samples of this study predate the infection). Cell type and time point are not known. Sequencing input: PBMCs or a T cell subset sorted from them (not recorded which). DNA of the CDR3: TGTGCCAGCAGCGCCGACTATGAGCAGTTCTTC. Translating it yields CASSADYEQFF.